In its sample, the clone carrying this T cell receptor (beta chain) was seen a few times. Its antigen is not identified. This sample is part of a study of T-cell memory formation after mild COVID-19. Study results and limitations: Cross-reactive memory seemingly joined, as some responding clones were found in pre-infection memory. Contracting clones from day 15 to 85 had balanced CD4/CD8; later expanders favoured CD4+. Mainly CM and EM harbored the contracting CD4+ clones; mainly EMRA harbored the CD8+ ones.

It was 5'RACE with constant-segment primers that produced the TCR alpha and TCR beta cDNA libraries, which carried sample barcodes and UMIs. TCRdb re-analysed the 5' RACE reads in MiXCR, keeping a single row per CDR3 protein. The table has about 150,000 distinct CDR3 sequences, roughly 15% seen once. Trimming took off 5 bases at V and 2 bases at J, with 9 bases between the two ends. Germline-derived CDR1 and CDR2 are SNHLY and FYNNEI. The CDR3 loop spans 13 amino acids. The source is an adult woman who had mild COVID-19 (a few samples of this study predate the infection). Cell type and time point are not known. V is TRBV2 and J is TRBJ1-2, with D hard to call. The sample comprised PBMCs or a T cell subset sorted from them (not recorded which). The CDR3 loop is CASSPQENYGYTF. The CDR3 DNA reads TGTGCCAGCAGTCCCCAAGAGAACTATGGCTACACCTTC.